Listed below are T cell receptor beta chains from one sample, sequenced in a study of cytomegalovirus exposure and HLA in healthy donors. Sequencing used immunoSEQ multiplex PCR; TCRdb keeps in-frame clones, though not all of them. The sample includes about 120,000 clones, 85% seen only once; the top ten take 2.1%. What was sequenced was PBMCs. These receptors all come from a woman between 25 and 40 years old in good health and CMV-seronegative. Each CDR3 is given with its conserved first and last residue. The order of the fields is D gene, clone size, J gene, V gene, CDR3 protein, CDR3 DNA. The D gene is left open where the match is weak. Expanded clones are given a class, and other clones once, few, many or no size at all.

d_gene: -; abundance: few; j_gene: TRBJ1-4; v_gene: TRBV7-2; CDR3aa: CASSSSTNEKLFF; CDR3nt: TGTGCCAGCAGCTCATCAACTAATGAAAAACTGTTTTTT
d_gene: TRBD1; abundance: -; j_gene: TRBJ1-5; v_gene: TRBV23-1; CDR3aa: CASSQPTPGQGSQPQHF; CDR3nt: TGCGCCAGCAGTCAACCAACACCGGGACAGGGCAGTCAGCCCCAGCATTTT
d_gene: -; abundance: -; j_gene: TRBJ1-6; v_gene: TRBV9; CDR3aa: CASSGAAGNSYNSPLHF; CDR3nt: TGTGCCAGCAGCGGCGCGGCAGGGAACTCCTATAATTCACCCCTCCACTTT
d_gene: TRBD1; abundance: -; j_gene: TRBJ2-2; v_gene: TRBV27; CDR3aa: CASRWTGSTGELFF; CDR3nt: TGTGCCAGCCGGTGGACAGGGAGCACCGGGGAGCTGTTTTTT
d_gene: -; abundance: -; j_gene: TRBJ2-1; v_gene: TRBV6-6; CDR3aa: CASSLDRSSYNEQFF; CDR3nt: TGTGCCAGCAGCCTTGACCGGAGCTCCTACAATGAGCAGTTCTTC
d_gene: TRBD1; abundance: -; j_gene: TRBJ1-2; v_gene: TRBV7-9; CDR3aa: CASSPKRDRGEAGYTF; CDR3nt: TGTGCCAGCAGCCCAAAAAGGGACAGGGGTGAAGCTGGCTACACCTTC
d_gene: -; abundance: -; j_gene: TRBJ1-1; v_gene: TRBV30; CDR3aa: CAWSLMGGFGAFF; CDR3nt: TGTGCCTGGAGCCTGATGGGAGGATTCGGGGCTTTCTTT
d_gene: -; abundance: -; j_gene: TRBJ1-2; v_gene: TRBV5-1; CDR3aa: CASSSRTASGEGYTF; CDR3nt: TGCGCCAGCAGCTCTCGGACAGCCTCCGGGGAGGGCTACACCTTC
d_gene: -; abundance: -; j_gene: TRBJ1-5; v_gene: TRBV6-1; CDR3aa: CASSEGAGLWLEGNQPQHF; CDR3nt: TGTGCCAGCAGTGAAGGGGCAGGGTTATGGCTTGAGGGCAATCAGCCCCAGCATTTT
d_gene: TRBD1; abundance: -; j_gene: TRBJ1-1; v_gene: TRBV6-5; CDR3aa: CASSTTGGRTEAFF; CDR3nt: TGTGCCAGCAGCACGACAGGGGGCCGCACTGAAGCTTTCTTT
d_gene: -; abundance: -; j_gene: TRBJ1-2; v_gene: TRBV2; CDR3aa: CASSGEQGHYGYTF; CDR3nt: TGTGCCAGCAGTGGAGAACAGGGACACTATGGCTACACCTTC
d_gene: -; abundance: few; j_gene: TRBJ1-1; v_gene: TRBV7-9; CDR3aa: CASVRGMNTEAFF; CDR3nt: TGTGCCAGTGTCAGGGGAATGAACACTGAAGCTTTCTTT
d_gene: -; abundance: -; j_gene: TRBJ2-7; v_gene: TRBV5-4; CDR3aa: CASSLQRGTYEQYF; CDR3nt: TGTGCCAGCAGCTTGCAACGGGGAACCTACGAGCAGTACTTC
d_gene: TRBD2; abundance: -; j_gene: TRBJ2-7; v_gene: TRBV6-5; CDR3aa: CASIRREGAYEQYF; CDR3nt: TGTGCCAGCATCCGCCGGGAGGGGGCCTACGAGCAGTACTTC
d_gene: TRBD2; abundance: -; j_gene: TRBJ2-7; v_gene: TRBV7-6; CDR3aa: CASSLGGGGPYEQYF; CDR3nt: TGTGCCAGCAGCTTAGGTGGCGGGGGACCATACGAGCAGTACTTC
d_gene: -; abundance: few; j_gene: TRBJ1-1; v_gene: TRBV6-5; CDR3aa: CASSYPPVAFF; CDR3nt: TGTGCCAGCAGTTACCCGCCAGTGGCTTTCTTT
d_gene: TRBD1; abundance: -; j_gene: TRBJ1-1; v_gene: TRBV7-2; CDR3aa: CASSFQGQAENTEAFF; CDR3nt: TGTGCCAGCAGCTTCCAGGGACAGGCAGAGAACACTGAAGCTTTCTTT
d_gene: -; abundance: -; j_gene: TRBJ2-1; v_gene: TRBV5-6; CDR3aa: CASSLSTTLGSAYNEQFF; CDR3nt: TGTGCCAGCAGCTTGTCGACAACTCTGGGCTCTGCCTACAATGAGCAGTTCTTC
d_gene: -; abundance: -; j_gene: TRBJ2-1; v_gene: TRBV11-2; CDR3aa: CASSLEGRGDNEQFF; CDR3nt: TGTGCCAGCAGCTTAGAAGGCAGGGGCGACAATGAGCAGTTCTTC
d_gene: TRBD1; abundance: few; j_gene: TRBJ1-4; v_gene: TRBV6-6; CDR3aa: CASSKTGGMEKLFF; CDR3nt: TGTGCCAGCAGTAAAACAGGGGGAATGGAAAAACTGTTTTTT
d_gene: TRBD2; abundance: -; j_gene: TRBJ2-1; v_gene: TRBV4-3; CDR3aa: CASSQTSGGAYNEQFF; CDR3nt: TGCGCCAGCAGCCAAACTAGCGGGGGGGCCTACAATGAGCAGTTCTTC
d_gene: -; abundance: once; j_gene: TRBJ1-6; v_gene: TRBV12-1; CDR3aa: CASRDRDSGPSSYNSPLHF; CDR3nt: TGTGCCAGCAGAGATCGGGACAGCGGGCCTAGCTCCTATAATTCACCCCTCCACTTT
d_gene: -; abundance: -; j_gene: TRBJ1-5; v_gene: TRBV4-2; CDR3aa: CASSQNRDQPQHF; CDR3nt: TGTGCCAGCAGCCAAAACAGGGATCAGCCCCAGCATTTT
d_gene: -; abundance: -; j_gene: TRBJ1-1; v_gene: TRBV6-1; CDR3aa: CASTQKKRTEAFF; CDR3nt: TGTGCCAGCACCCAAAAAAAGAGGACTGAAGCTTTCTTT
d_gene: -; abundance: once; j_gene: TRBJ2-2; v_gene: TRBV27; CDR3aa: CASSLKWGDNTGELFF; CDR3nt: TGTGCCAGCAGTTTAAAGTGGGGGGATAACACCGGGGAGCTGTTTTTT
d_gene: TRBD1; abundance: -; j_gene: TRBJ1-2; v_gene: TRBV4-3; CDR3aa: CASSQGTGAGGYTF; CDR3nt: TGCGCCAGCAGCCAGGGGACAGGGGCCGGGGGCTACACCTTC
d_gene: -; abundance: once; j_gene: TRBJ1-1; v_gene: TRBV19; CDR3aa: CASSEAGDTEAFF; CDR3nt: TGTGCCAGTAGTGAGGCCGGGGACACTGAAGCTTTCTTT
d_gene: -; abundance: -; j_gene: TRBJ2-3; v_gene: TRBV5-6; CDR3aa: CATSLGQAMRTDTQYF; CDR3nt: TGTGCCACCAGCCTTGGCCAGGCGATGAGAACAGATACGCAGTATTTT
d_gene: TRBD1; abundance: once; j_gene: TRBJ1-1; v_gene: TRBV28; CDR3aa: CASTPPLTGGNEAFF; CDR3nt: TGTGCCAGCACCCCCCCACTGACAGGGGGCAATGAAGCTTTCTTT
d_gene: -; abundance: -; j_gene: TRBJ2-7; v_gene: TRBV11-3; CDR3aa: CASSPGRALPSRQYF; CDR3nt: TGTGCCAGCAGCCCCGGGCGGGCTCTCCCCTCAAGGCAGTACTTC
d_gene: TRBD2; abundance: once; j_gene: TRBJ2-3; v_gene: TRBV27; CDR3aa: CASSLSNSGGPTQYF; CDR3nt: TGTGCCAGCAGTTTATCGAATAGCGGGGGGCCGACGCAGTATTTT
d_gene: -; abundance: -; j_gene: TRBJ1-4; v_gene: TRBV28; CDR3aa: CASSLFDRLNEKLFF; CDR3nt: TGTGCCAGCAGTTTGTTCGACAGACTGAATGAAAAACTGTTTTTT
d_gene: TRBD2; abundance: -; j_gene: TRBJ2-3; v_gene: TRBV5-1; CDR3aa: CASSPGLAMDTQYF; CDR3nt: TGCGCCAGCAGCCCGGGACTAGCGATGGATACGCAGTATTTT
d_gene: -; abundance: -; j_gene: TRBJ2-1; v_gene: TRBV4-2; CDR3aa: CASSQAPRRDEQFF; CDR3nt: TGTGCCAGCAGCCAGGCTCCTAGGCGGGATGAGCAGTTCTTC
d_gene: TRBD1; abundance: once; j_gene: TRBJ2-7; v_gene: TRBV15; CDR3aa: CATSLDRAHEQYF; CDR3nt: TGTGCCACCAGTTTAGACAGGGCCCACGAGCAGTACTTC
d_gene: TRBD1; abundance: -; j_gene: TRBJ1-2; v_gene: TRBV4-1; CDR3aa: CASSQAGGLHYGYTF; CDR3nt: TGCGCCAGCAGCCAAGCAGGGGGTTTGCACTATGGCTACACCTTC
d_gene: -; abundance: once; j_gene: TRBJ1-4; v_gene: TRBV5-6; CDR3aa: CASSLAPGDHEKLFF; CDR3nt: TGTGCCAGCAGCTTGGCTCCAGGGGATCACGAAAAACTGTTTTTT
d_gene: -; abundance: once; j_gene: TRBJ1-2; v_gene: TRBV2; CDR3aa: CASSETREGYGYTF; CDR3nt: TGTGCCAGCAGTGAAACAAGGGAGGGGTATGGCTACACCTTC
d_gene: TRBD1; abundance: -; j_gene: TRBJ1-5; v_gene: TRBV9; CDR3aa: CASSLRGQDSNQPQHF; CDR3nt: TGTGCCAGCAGCCTTCGAGGACAGGATAGCAATCAGCCCCAGCATTTT
d_gene: -; abundance: -; j_gene: TRBJ1-6; v_gene: TRBV12-5; CDR3aa: CASGLDTMGESPLHF; CDR3nt: TGTGCTAGTGGTTTGGACACCATGGGAGAATCACCCCTCCACTTT
d_gene: TRBD1; abundance: -; j_gene: TRBJ1-4; v_gene: TRBV25-1; CDR3aa: CASGRADRGLEKLFF; CDR3nt: TGTGCCAGCGGGCGGGCGGACAGGGGTTTGGAAAAACTGTTTTTT
d_gene: -; abundance: -; j_gene: TRBJ1-1; v_gene: TRBV7-8; CDR3aa: CASSVRVRDTEAFF; CDR3nt: TGTGCCAGCAGCGTCAGGGTTCGTGACACTGAAGCTTTCTTT
d_gene: -; abundance: -; j_gene: TRBJ2-7; v_gene: TRBV4-1; CDR3aa: CASSQIGGFGEQYF; CDR3nt: TGCGCCAGCAGCCAAATCGGGGGATTCGGCGAGCAGTACTTC
d_gene: -; abundance: -; j_gene: TRBJ1-1; v_gene: TRBV6-5; CDR3aa: CASSPGIRDTEAFF; CDR3nt: TGTGCCAGCAGTCCAGGGATTCGGGACACTGAAGCTTTCTTT